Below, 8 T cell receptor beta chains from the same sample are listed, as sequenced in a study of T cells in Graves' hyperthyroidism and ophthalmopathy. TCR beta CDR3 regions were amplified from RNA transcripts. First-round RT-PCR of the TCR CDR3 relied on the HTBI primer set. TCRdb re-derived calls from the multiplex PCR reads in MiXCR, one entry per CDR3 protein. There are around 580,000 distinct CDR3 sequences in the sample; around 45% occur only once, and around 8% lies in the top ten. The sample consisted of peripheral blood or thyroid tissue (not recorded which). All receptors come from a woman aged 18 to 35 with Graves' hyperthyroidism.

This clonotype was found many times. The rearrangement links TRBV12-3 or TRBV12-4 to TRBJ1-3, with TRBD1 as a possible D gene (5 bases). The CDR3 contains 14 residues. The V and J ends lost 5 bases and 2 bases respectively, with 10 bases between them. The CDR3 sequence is CASSGARAGNTIYF. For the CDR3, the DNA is TGTGCCAGCAGTGGTGCCAGGGCTGGAAACACCATATATTTT.

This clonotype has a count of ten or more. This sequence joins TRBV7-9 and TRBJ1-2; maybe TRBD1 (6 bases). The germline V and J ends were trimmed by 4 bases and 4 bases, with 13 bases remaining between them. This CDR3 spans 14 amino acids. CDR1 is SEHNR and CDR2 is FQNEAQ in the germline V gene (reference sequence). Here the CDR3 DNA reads TGTGCCAGCAGCTGGGACACTCAAGGCTATGGCTACACCTTC. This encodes CASSWDTQGYGYTF.

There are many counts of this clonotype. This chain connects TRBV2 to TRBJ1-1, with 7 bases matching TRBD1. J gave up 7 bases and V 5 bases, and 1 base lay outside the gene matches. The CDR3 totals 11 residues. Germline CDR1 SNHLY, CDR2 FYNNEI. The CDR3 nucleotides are TGTGCCAGCAGTCGGGACAGTGAAGCTTTCTTT. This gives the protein CASSRDSEAFF.

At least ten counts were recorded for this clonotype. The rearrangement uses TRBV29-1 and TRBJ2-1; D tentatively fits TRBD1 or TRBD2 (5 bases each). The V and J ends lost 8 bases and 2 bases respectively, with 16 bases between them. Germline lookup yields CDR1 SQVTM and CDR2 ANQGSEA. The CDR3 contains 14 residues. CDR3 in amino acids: CSSNPGATYNEQFF. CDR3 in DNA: TGCAGCTCGAACCCCGGGGCAACCTACAATGAGCAGTTCTTC.

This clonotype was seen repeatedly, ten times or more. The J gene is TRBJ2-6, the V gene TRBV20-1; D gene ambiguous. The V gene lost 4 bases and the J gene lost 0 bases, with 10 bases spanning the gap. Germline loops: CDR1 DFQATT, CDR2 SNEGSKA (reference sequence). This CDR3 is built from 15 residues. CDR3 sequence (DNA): TGCAGTGCTATGGACGGAAACTCTGGGGCCAACGTCCTGACTTTC. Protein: CSAMDGNSGANVLTF.

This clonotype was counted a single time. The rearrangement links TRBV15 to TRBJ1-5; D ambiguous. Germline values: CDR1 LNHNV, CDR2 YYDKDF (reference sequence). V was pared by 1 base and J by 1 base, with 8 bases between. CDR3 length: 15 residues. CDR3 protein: CATSRVGSSNQPQHF. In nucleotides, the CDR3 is TGTGCCACCAGCAGAGTCGGGTCGAGCAATCAGCCCCAGCATTTT.

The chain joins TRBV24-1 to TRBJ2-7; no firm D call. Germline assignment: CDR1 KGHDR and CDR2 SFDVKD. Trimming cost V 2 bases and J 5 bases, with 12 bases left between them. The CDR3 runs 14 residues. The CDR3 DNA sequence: TGTGCCACCAGTGATTCTAACGGTGCTCACGAGCAGTACTTC. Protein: CATSDSNGAHEQYF.

CDR3 nucleotide sequence: TGTGCCAGCAGCCCAGATAATGGGGGACTAGCGGGAAAAGAGACCCAGTACTTC. Protein: CASSPDNGGLAGKETQYF. This chain uses TRBV7-8 with TRBJ2-5; 13 bases match TRBD2. V shed 5 bases and J 3 bases; nucleotides not matched to a gene: 12. In germline, CDR1 is SGHVS, CDR2 FQNEAQ. This CDR3 spans 18 amino acids.